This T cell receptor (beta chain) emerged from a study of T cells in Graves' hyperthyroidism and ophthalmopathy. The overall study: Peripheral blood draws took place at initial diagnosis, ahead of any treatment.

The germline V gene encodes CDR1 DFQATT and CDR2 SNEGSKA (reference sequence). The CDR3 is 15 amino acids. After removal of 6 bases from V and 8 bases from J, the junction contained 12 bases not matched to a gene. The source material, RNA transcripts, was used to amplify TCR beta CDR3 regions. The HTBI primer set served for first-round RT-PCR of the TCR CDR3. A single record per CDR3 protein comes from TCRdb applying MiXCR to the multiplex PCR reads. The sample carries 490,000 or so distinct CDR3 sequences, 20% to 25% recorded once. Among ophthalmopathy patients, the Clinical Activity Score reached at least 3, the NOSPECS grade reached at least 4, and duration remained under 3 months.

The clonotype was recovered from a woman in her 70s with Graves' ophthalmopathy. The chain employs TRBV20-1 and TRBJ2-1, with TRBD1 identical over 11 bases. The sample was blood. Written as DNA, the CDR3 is TGCAGTGCCGAAACCCCGGGACAGGGGGTTCATGAGCAGTTCTTC. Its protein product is CSAETPGQGVHEQFF.